This TCR beta chain stems from a study of T cell responses to AZD1222 COVID-19 vaccine (dated by TCRdb to the early 2020s). With respect to the entire study: AZD1222 recipients whose second dose came at about 4 weeks and those whose second dose came at about 12 weeks were combined into one group, since spike-specific TCR depth and breadth did not differ between the two schedules. A total of over 230 trial participants underwent TCR sequencing, of whom roughly 210 received two doses of AZD1222 and around 26 received two doses of the MenACWY control vaccine. Trial participants were enrolled by age into subgroups of 18-55, 56-69 and 70-plus years, and around 150, 28 and 57 TCR-sequenced participants, respectively, were included in these subgroups. Paper-wide results and their limitations: Epitopes outside the regions mutated in the B.1.351 and B.1.1.7 variants were reportedly recognized by nearly half of the unique spike-specific TCRs. Conclusions about previously exposed vaccinees are limited because only a handful of AZD1222 recipients were SARS-CoV-2 seropositive at baseline. After two AZD1222 doses, both the breadth and the depth of spike-specific TCRs were significantly higher than at day 0 and than in MenACWY recipients. The 56-69-year group was small, and its depth increase did not reach significance, likely because of low power. Because no day 14 peak-response samples were available, repertoires were characterized only after the peak T cell response. The whole spike protein was spanned by vaccine-associated CD4 TCRs, and dominant responses were seen in regions 160-218 and 743-854. Participants were mostly white British, with more females than males. The authors suggested clonal diversity may have been underestimated.

The CDR3 starts with the cysteine, ends with the phenylalanine, and has 15 residues. The read is trimmed to its CDR3 DNA, 45 bases read in frame from base 1. V sheds 2 bases and J sheds 3 bases, leaving 8 bases between their ends. For CDR1 and CDR2, the germline V gene lists MNHEY and SVGAGI. This clone was recorded only once. It lacks a known antigen. The sample holds no much larger clone one base away, and base qualities are not on file. The CDR3 regions of human TCRbeta chains were subjected to immunosequencing. As for how the authors treated the data: TCRs in the repertoires were compared against a reference library of SARS-CoV-2-specific TCRs that had been generated with the MIRA antigen-specificity platform. Breadth meant the fraction of unique TCRs that were SARS-CoV-2-associated, whereas depth meant the fraction of total T cells that were SARS-CoV-2-associated. Using the MIRA data, each spike-specific TCR was mapped to the spike region that the TCR reacts to and placed in a CD4 or CD8 class. Log10-transformed breadth and depth values were compared by one-way ANOVA with Sidak's multiple comparisons tests. Imported from immuneACCESS, the table was reduced by TCRdb to in-frame sequences with V and J called. These copies leave out some clones; in studies compared against another copy, an unresolved V gene accounts for under half, and the cause of the remainder is not known. V, J and clone size reflect that table, while D and trimming were determined from the DNA. A total of 96,000 or so clones appear in this sample, roughly nine tenths of them only once. 1.5% to 2% of the sample goes to the ten largest clones.

The time point tag for this specimen amounts to: baseline before first vaccination. Samples from vaccinated people were obtained from the UK trials COV001 and COV002, which included a single-blind randomized controlled phase 2/3 trial of AZD1222 (ChAdOx1 nCoV-19) in healthy adults. Trial participant PBMC samples were collected at day 0 and day 28 after the second dose for TCRbeta chain sequencing. Specimen: peripheral blood, collected on day 0 of AZD1222 vaccination. The sequence derives from an adult in good health. This sequence uses TRBV6-5 and TRBJ1-6; the D gene cannot be named for sure. The CDR3 is CASSYGRLYNSPLHF. The sequenced DNA: TGTGCCAGCAGTTACGGCAGGCTCTATAATTCACCCCTCCACTTT.